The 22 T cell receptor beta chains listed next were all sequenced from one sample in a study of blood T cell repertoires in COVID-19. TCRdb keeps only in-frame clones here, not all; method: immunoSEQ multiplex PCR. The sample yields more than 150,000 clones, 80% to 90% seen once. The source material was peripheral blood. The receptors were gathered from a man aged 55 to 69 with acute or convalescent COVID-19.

CDR3 in DNA: TGTGCCTGGGGAGGGCGGCTCAATCAGCCCCAGCATTTT. The encoded protein is CAWGGRLNQPQHF. This chain joins TRBV30 and TRBJ1-5; no reliable D call. This CDR3 contains 13 residues. Per germline, CDR1 GTSNPN and CDR2 SVGIG (reference sequence). Trimming cost V 5 bases and J 3 bases, with 11 bases left between them.

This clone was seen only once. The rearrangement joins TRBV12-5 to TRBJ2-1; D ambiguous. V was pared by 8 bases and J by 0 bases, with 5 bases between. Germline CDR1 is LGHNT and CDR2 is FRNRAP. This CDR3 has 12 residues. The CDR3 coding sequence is TGTGCTAGTACGAGCTCCTACAATGAGCAGTTCTTC. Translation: CASTSSYNEQFF.

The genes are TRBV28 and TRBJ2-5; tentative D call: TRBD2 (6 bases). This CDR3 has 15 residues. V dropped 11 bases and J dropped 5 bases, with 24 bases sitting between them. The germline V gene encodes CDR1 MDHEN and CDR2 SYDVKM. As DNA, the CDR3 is TGTGCCCATGCCCCCGCGGGATCCCTGGCGGAGACCCAGTACTTC. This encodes CAHAPAGSLAETQYF.

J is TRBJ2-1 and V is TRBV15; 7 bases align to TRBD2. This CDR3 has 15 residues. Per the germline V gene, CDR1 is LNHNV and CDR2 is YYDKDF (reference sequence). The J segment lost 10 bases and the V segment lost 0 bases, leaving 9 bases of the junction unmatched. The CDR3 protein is CATSRDPAGAGEQFF. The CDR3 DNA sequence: TGTGCCACCAGCAGAGATCCGGCGGGAGCGGGGGAGCAGTTCTTC.

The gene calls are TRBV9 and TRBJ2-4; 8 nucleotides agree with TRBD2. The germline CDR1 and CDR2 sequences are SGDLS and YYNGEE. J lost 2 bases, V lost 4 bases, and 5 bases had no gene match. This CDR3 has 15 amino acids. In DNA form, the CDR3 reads TGTGCCAGCAGCCCCGGGGGGGGGTCCAAAAACATTCAGTACTTC. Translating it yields CASSPGGGSKNIQYF.

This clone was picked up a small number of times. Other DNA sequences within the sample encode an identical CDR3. In nucleotides, the CDR3 is TGTGCCAGTAGTATAGGGGCAGGGCGCAATCAGCCCCAGCATTTT. The encoded protein is CASSIGAGRNQPQHF. V is TRBV19 and J is TRBJ1-5; possible D gene TRBD1, 5 bases. Germline V lookup: CDR1 LNHDA, CDR2 SQIVND (reference sequence). The V gene lost 1 base and the J gene lost 2 bases, with 9 bases spanning the gap. The CDR3 runs 15 residues.

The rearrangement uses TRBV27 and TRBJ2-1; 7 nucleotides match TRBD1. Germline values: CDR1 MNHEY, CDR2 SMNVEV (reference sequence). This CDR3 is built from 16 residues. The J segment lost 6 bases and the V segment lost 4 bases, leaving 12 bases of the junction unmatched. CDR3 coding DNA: TGTGCCAGCAGTTCCCTCACCGGGACAGACCTCAATGAGCAGTTCTTC. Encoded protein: CASSSLTGTDLNEQFF.

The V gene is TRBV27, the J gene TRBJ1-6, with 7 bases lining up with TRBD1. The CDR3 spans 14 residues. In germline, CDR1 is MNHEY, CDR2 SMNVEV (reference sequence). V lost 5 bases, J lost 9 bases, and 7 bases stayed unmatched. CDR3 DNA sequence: TGTGCCAGCAGTCCCGGACAGGAGGTTTCACCCCTCCACTTT. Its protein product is CASSPGQEVSPLHF.

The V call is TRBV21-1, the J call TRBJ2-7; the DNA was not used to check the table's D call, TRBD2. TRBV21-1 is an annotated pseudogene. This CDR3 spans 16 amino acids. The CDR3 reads CASSKCGTDSPGEQYF. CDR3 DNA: TGTGCCAGCAGCAAGTGTGGGACTGACAGTCCTGGCGAGCAGTACTTC.

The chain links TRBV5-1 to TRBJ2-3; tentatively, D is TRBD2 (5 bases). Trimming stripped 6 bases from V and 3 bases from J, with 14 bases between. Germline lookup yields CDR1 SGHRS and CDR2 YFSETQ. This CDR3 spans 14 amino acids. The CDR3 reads CASTPEGPTDTQYF. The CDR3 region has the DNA TGCGCCAGCACCCCTGAGGGCCCGACAGATACGCAGTATTTT.

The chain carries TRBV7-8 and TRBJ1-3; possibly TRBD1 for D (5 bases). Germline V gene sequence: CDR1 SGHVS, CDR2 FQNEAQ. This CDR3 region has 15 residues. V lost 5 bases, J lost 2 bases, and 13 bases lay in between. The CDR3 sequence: CASSRGGVAGNTIYF. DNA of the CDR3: TGTGCCAGCAGCCGGGGAGGGGTGGCTGGAAACACCATATATTTT.

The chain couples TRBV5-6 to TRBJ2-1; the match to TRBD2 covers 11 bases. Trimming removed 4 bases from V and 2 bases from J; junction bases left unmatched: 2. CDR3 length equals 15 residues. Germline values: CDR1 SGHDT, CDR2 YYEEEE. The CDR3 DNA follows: TGTGCCAGCAGCCCGGGACTAGCGGCCTACAATGAGCAGTTCTTC. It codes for CASSPGLAAYNEQFF.

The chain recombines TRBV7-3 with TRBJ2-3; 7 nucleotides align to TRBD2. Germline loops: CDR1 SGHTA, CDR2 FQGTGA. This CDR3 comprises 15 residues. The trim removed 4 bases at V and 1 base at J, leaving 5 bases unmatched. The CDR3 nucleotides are TGTGCCAGCAGCTCCATGGCGGGGGGCACAGATACGCAGTATTTT. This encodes CASSSMAGGTDTQYF.

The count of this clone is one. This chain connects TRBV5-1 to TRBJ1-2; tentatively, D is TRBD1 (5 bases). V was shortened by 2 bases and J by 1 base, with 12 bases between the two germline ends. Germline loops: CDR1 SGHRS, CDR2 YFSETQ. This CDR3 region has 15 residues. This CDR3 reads CASSFRPGLNYGYTF. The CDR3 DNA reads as TGCGCCAGCAGCTTTAGGCCAGGGCTTAACTATGGCTACACCTTC.

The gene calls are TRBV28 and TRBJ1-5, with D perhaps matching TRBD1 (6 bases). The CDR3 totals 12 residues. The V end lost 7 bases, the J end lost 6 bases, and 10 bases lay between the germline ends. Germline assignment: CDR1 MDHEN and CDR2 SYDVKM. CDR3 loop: CASTTGSQPQHF. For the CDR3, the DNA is TGTGCCAGCACCACAGGGTCTCAGCCCCAGCATTTT.

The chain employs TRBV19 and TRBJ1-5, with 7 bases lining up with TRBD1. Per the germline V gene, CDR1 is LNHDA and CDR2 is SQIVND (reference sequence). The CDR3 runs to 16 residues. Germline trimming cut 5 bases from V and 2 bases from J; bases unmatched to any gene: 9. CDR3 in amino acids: CASSVPYRGGNQPQHF. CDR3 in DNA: TGTGCCAGTAGTGTCCCCTACAGGGGCGGCAATCAGCCCCAGCATTTT.

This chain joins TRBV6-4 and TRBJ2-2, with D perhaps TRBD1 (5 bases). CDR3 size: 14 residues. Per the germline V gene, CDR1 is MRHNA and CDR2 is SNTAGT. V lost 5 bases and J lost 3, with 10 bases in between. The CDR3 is CASSRARDTGELFF. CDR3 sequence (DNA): TGTGCCAGCAGTAGGGCCAGGGACACCGGGGAGCTGTTTTTT.

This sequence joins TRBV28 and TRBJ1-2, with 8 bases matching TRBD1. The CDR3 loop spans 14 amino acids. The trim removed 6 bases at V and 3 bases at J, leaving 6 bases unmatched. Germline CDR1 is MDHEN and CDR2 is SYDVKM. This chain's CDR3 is CASSPPGQDYGYTF. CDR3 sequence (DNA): TGTGCCAGCAGCCCTCCGGGACAGGACTATGGCTACACCTTC.

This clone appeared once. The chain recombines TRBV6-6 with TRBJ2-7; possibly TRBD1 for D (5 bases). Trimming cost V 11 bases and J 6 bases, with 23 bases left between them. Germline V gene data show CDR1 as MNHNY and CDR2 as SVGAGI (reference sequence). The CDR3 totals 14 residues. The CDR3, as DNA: TGTGCCCACAAGACAGACCCCTGGACGGGCGAGCAGTACTTC. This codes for CAHKTDPWTGEQYF.

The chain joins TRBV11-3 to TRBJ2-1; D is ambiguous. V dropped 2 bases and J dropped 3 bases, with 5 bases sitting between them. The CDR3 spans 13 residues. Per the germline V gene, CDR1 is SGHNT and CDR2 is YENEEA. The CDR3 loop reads CASSLTNYNEQFF. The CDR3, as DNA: TGTGCCAGCAGCTTAACAAACTACAATGAGCAGTTCTTC.

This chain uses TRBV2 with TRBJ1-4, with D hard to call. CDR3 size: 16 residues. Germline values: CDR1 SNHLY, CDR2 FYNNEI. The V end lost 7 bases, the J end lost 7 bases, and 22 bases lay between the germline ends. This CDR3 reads CASTSSVGRLGEKLFF. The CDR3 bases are TGTGCCAGCACCTCGTCGGTTGGGAGGCTTGGTGAAAAACTGTTTTTT.

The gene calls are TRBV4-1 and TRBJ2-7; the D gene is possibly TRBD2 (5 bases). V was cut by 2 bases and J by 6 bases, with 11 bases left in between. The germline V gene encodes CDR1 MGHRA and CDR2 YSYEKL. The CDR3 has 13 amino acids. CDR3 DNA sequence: TGCGCCAGCAGCCAAATCCAGCGGAGCGAGCAGTACTTC. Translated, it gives CASSQIQRSEQYF.